This T cell receptor beta chain emerged from a study of CD8+ T cells in alopecia areata. Study-wide background: Treated patients were given oral tofacitinib, which was dosed at 5 to 10 mg twice daily. The authors scored treated patients' severity by affected scalp percentage. The study, taken as a whole, reports: Researchers reported that TCR sharing among patients proved less clear than in mice, possibly HLA-linked.

As to treatment: oral pan-JAK inhibitor, 5-10 mg twice daily. CD4+ and CD8+ T cells were sorted from PBMCs stained for CD3, CD4 and CD8. Extracted RNA was reverse transcribed, and the resulting cDNA served as sequencing template. Repertoires were generated with immunoSEQ multiplex PCR, while TCRdb's copy carries only in-frame clones and drops some. The table has approximately 190,000 clones, 55% to 75% seen once; the top ten hold 5.5%. For this clone: Antigen specificity is unknown.

The germline gives CDR1 SEHNR, CDR2 FQNEAQ (reference sequence). V lost 1 base to trimming and J lost 1 base, with 13 bases between them. The CDR3 runs to 16 residues. The sequence was collected from a human donor with alopecia areata. Sequenced here: CD4+ T cells sorted from blood, sampled at week 24, from a patient treated with tofacitinib. This sequence joins TRBV7-9 and TRBJ1-1; D perhaps matches TRBD1 (6 bases). The CDR3 loop reads CASSLGPAGANTEAFF. In DNA form, the CDR3 reads TGTGCCAGCAGCTTAGGACCTGCAGGGGCGAACACTGAAGCTTTCTTT. Looking up the rest from reference TRBV7-9 and TRBJ1-1 gives the full variable domain: DTGVSQNPRHKITKRGQNVTFRCDPISEHNRLYWYRQTLGQGPEFLTYFQNEAQLEKSRLLSDRFSAERPKGSFSTLEIQRTEQGDSAMYLCASSLGPAGANTEAFFGQGTRLTVV.